The 26 T cell receptor beta chains in this list originate from one sample, sequenced in a study of memory CD4+ T cells and cytomegalovirus serostatus. Some clones are missing from TCRdb's copy, which holds only in-frame ones; the method was immunoSEQ multiplex PCR. The sample contains about 82,000 clones, 80% of which appear only once. Single viable CD3+CD4+CD8-CD45RO+ cells were sorted as the memory CD4+ T cells. Sequences were obtained from memory CD4+ T cells from blood. The receptors stem from an adult in good health and CMV-seronegative.

This clone occurred once. The same CDR3 is also encoded by other DNA sequences in this sample. This chain connects TRBV7-3 to TRBJ1-6, with TRBD1 as a possible D gene (6 bases). Trimming pared 5 bases from V and 8 bases from J, leaving 13 bases between. Germline CDR1 reads SGHTA; CDR2 reads FQGTGA. This CDR3 has 14 residues. The CDR3 DNA is TGTGCCAGCAGCCTACAGGGCGCGGATTCACCCCTCCACTTT. Protein sequence: CASSLQGADSPLHF.

The chain links TRBV7-2 to TRBJ2-1, with TRBD2 matching over 8 bases. V shed 2 bases, J shed 3 bases, and the junction held 6 bases outside the gene matches. This CDR3 has 16 residues. Germline CDR1 reads SGHTA; CDR2 reads FQGNSA. CDR3 sequence reads: CASSLSAGGDYNEQFF. The CDR3 nucleotides read TGTGCCAGCAGCTTATCCGCGGGGGGCGACTACAATGAGCAGTTCTTC. The full variable domain, with the rest looked up from reference TRBV7-2 and TRBJ2-1, is GAGVSQSPSNKVTEKGKDVELRCDPISGHTALYWYRQSLGQGLEFLIYFQGNSAPDKSGLPSDRFSAERTGGSVSTLTIQRTQQEDSAVYLCASSLSAGGDYNEQFFGPGTRLTVL.

The chain combines TRBV5-6 with TRBJ2-7; no clear D gene. CDR3 length: 11 residues. V was cut by 2 bases and J by 0 bases, with 0 bases left in between. Germline V lookup: CDR1 SGHDT, CDR2 YYEEEE. CDR3 region: CASSFSYEQYF. The CDR3 DNA follows: TGTGCCAGCAGCTTCTCCTACGAGCAGTACTTC.

The rearrangement links TRBV19 to TRBJ2-2, with 7 bases lining up with TRBD1. J was trimmed by 0 bases and V by 1 base; bases with no gene match: 8. Germline CDR1 and CDR2: LNHDA and SQIVND (reference sequence). The CDR3 length is 18 residues. The CDR3 nucleotides are TGTGCCAGTAGTATAGTAGGGACAGACTTTACGAACACCGGGGAGCTGTTTTTT. Its translation is CASSIVGTDFTNTGELFF.

The genes are TRBV28 and TRBJ1-5; D not resolved. Germline assignment: CDR1 MDHEN and CDR2 SYDVKM. The CDR3 spans 14 residues. V lost 7 bases and J lost 0, with 10 bases in between. CDR3 in DNA: TGTGCCAGCACCCCCGACGATAGCAATCAGCCCCAGCATTTT. Amino acid sequence: CASTPDDSNQPQHF.

The chain is built from TRBV7-2 and TRBJ1-5, with 8 bases fitting TRBD1. Germline-derived CDR1 and CDR2 are SGHTA and FQGNSA. Trimming took 5 bases from V and 7 from J; bases not matched to a gene: 7. The CDR3 totals 14 residues. The DNA for the CDR3 is TGTGCCAGCAGCCCCGGACAGGGAAGGCAGCCCCAGCATTTT. Protein product: CASSPGQGRQPQHF.

The chain uses TRBV18 and TRBJ1-5; 9 positions match TRBD1. The germline V gene encodes CDR1 KGHSH and CDR2 LQKENI. J lost 6 bases, V lost 7 bases, and 7 bases had no gene match. The CDR3 sequence is 14 residues long. The DNA of the CDR3 is TGTGCCAGCTGCCCGGACAGGGGTTTTCAGCCCCAGCATTTT. Protein: CASCPDRGFQPQHF. The full variable domain, its missing parts supplied by reference TRBV18 and TRBJ1-5, is NAGVMQNPRHLVRRRGQEARLRCSPMKGHSHVYWYRQLPEEGLKFMVYLQKENIIDESGMPKERFSAEFPKEGPSILRIQQVVRGDSAAYFCASCPDRGFQPQHFGDGTRLSIL.

This clone appeared once. The chain joins TRBV5-1 to TRBJ2-1; TRBD1 matches at 9 bases. The CDR3 runs to 16 residues. Germline values: CDR1 SGHRS, CDR2 YFSETQ. The V gene end was trimmed by 0 bases and the J gene end by 8 bases; junction bases not matched to a gene: 9. Written as DNA, the CDR3 is TGCGCCAGCAGCTTGGCGGACAGGGGCCCTTTCGATGAGCAGTTCTTC. This codes for CASSLADRGPFDEQFF.

This clone showed up just once. This chain joins TRBV7-3 and TRBJ2-7, with 7 nucleotides matching TRBD1. There are 13 residues in the CDR3. The V and J ends lost 2 bases and 6 bases, in that order; junction bases with no gene match: 4. Germline V gene data show CDR1 as SGHTA and CDR2 as FQGTGA. CDR3 DNA sequence: TGTGCCAGCAGCTTATCGGCAGGGGGCGAGCAGTACTTC. Translating gives CASSLSAGGEQYF.

The chain joins TRBV7-9 to TRBJ1-4; possible D gene TRBD1, 5 bases. V lost 1 base, J lost 6 bases, and 15 bases lay in between. The CDR3 has 16 amino acids. Germline CDR1 is SEHNR and CDR2 is FQNEAQ (reference sequence). The CDR3 DNA reads as TGTGCCAGCAGCTTAGGGATCGGGGCAAGTTATGAAAAACTGTTTTTT. Translation: CASSLGIGASYEKLFF.

The J gene is TRBJ1-1, the V gene TRBV7-8; D is unresolved. V lost 3 bases, J lost 8 bases, and 10 bases lay in between. The V gene's germline CDR1 is SGHVS and CDR2 FQNEAQ. This CDR3 is built from 12 residues. The DNA for the CDR3 is TGTGCCAGCAGCTTCCCGGGAAGGGAAGCTTTCTTT. Amino acid sequence: CASSFPGREAFF.

This chain links TRBV30 with TRBJ2-3; D gene ambiguous. V was trimmed by 4 bases and J by 5 bases, leaving 10 bases between them. Germline V gene lookup returns CDR1 GTSNPN and CDR2 SVGIG (reference sequence). This CDR3 contains 12 residues. The CDR3 sequence: CAWTSLRDTQYF. CDR3 bases: TGTGCCTGGACCAGTCTGAGAGATACGCAGTATTTT. Full variable domain (outside the CDR3, taken from reference TRBV30 and TRBJ2-3): SQTIHQWPATLVQPVGSPLSLECTVEGTSNPNLYWYRQAAGRGLQLLFYSVGIGQISSEVPQNLSASRPQDRQFILSSKKLLLSDSGFYLCAWTSLRDTQYFGPGTRLTVL.

The chain uses TRBV5-1 and TRBJ2-7; tentative D call: TRBD1 (8 bases). This CDR3 contains 15 residues. With 0 bases removed from V and 4 bases from J, the gap between germline ends came to 14 bases. Germline values: CDR1 SGHRS, CDR2 YFSETQ. CDR3 amino acids: CASSLDRGTIYEQYF. The CDR3, as DNA: TGCGCCAGCAGCTTGGACAGGGGGACTATATACGAGCAGTACTTC.

This clone was seen a single time. J is TRBJ1-2 and V is TRBV9; no definite D call. Per germline, CDR1 SGDLS and CDR2 YYNGEE. The length of the CDR3 is 11 residues. Trimming cost V 0 bases and J 10 bases, with 7 bases left between them. The chain's CDR3 is CASSVGGIYTF. Here the CDR3 DNA reads TGTGCCAGCAGCGTAGGTGGGATCTACACCTTC.

The genes are TRBV11-2 and TRBJ1-5; D unclear. This CDR3 contains 13 residues. Germline V CDR1 and CDR2: SGHAT, FQNNGV. Trimming removed 5 bases from V and 1 base from J, with 6 bases in between. CDR3 region: CASSQQSNQPQHF. CDR3 nucleotide sequence: TGTGCCAGCAGCCAACAGAGCAATCAGCCCCAGCATTTT.

The gene calls are TRBV4-2 and TRBJ2-4; D possibly corresponds to TRBD2 (5 bases). V shed 1 base and J shed 6 bases, with 10 bases lying between them. This CDR3 contains 14 residues. From germline, CDR1 is LGHNA and CDR2 YNFKEQ. The DNA of the CDR3 is TGTGCCAGCAGCCAAGGCCTAGCCCCAAACATTCAGTACTTC. Amino acid sequence: CASSQGLAPNIQYF.

The V gene is TRBV5-6, the J gene TRBJ1-3; D call uncertain. Between the trimmed V and J ends, which lost 2 bases and 0 bases, there was a span of 6 bases. Germline V lookup: CDR1 SGHDT, CDR2 YYEEEE. The CDR3 sequence is 14 residues long. CDR3 region: CASSFDRSGNTIYF. The CDR3 DNA reads TGTGCCAGCAGCTTTGACCGCTCTGGAAACACCATATATTTT.

This chain links TRBV5-4 with TRBJ2-5; 7 bases fit TRBD1. This CDR3 has 13 residues. With 4 bases clipped from V and 5 bases from J, the junction kept 5 bases outside the gene matches. The germline V gene has CDR1 SGHNT and CDR2 YYREEE (reference sequence). The CDR3 sequence: CASSLQTGETQYF. As DNA, the CDR3 is TGTGCCAGCAGCCTCCAGACAGGGGAGACCCAGTACTTC.

In nucleotides, the CDR3 is TGTGCCAGCAGCGGAACGGGACCCCTCATTTCCTACGAGCAGTACTTC. Encoded protein: CASSGTGPLISYEQYF. The genes are TRBV11-2 and TRBJ2-7; D is perhaps TRBD1 or TRBD2 (5 bases each). CDR3 length: 16 residues. The germline V gene has CDR1 SGHAT and CDR2 FQNNGV. V was shortened by 5 bases and J by 1 base, with 18 bases between the two germline ends.

This sequence joins TRBV30 and TRBJ2-2; 9 nucleotides agree with TRBD2. Germline V gene sequence: CDR1 GTSNPN, CDR2 SVGIG (reference sequence). This CDR3 is built from 16 residues. Trimming at V came to 0 bases and at J to 4 bases, leaving 6 bases not matched to a gene. CDR3 region: CAWSVGRSGGTGELFF. The CDR3 nucleotides read TGTGCCTGGAGTGTCGGTCGTAGCGGGGGCACCGGGGAGCTGTTTTTT.

The chain uses TRBV21-1 and TRBJ1-6. TRBV21-1 counts as a pseudogene. This CDR3 region has 15 residues. The DNA of the CDR3 is TGTGCCAGCAGCAAAGGCGGGGGATGGAATTCACCCCTCCACTTT. Translating it yields CASSKGGGWNSPLHF.

The rearrangement joins TRBV4-2 to TRBJ1-2; no firm D call. Trimming stripped 0 bases from V and 8 bases from J, with 7 bases between. This CDR3 contains 12 residues. The germline V gene has CDR1 LGHNA and CDR2 YNFKEQ. The CDR3 loop is CASSQDRYGYTF. The DNA for the CDR3 is TGTGCCAGCAGCCAAGACCGTTACGGCTACACCTTC.

This chain links TRBV4-1 with TRBJ1-4; the match to TRBD1 covers 9 bases. The CDR3 contains 15 residues. The germline V gene encodes CDR1 MGHRA and CDR2 YSYEKL. V shed 1 base, J shed 5 bases, and the junction held 2 bases outside the gene matches. In DNA form, the CDR3 reads TGCGCCAGCAGCCAAGTTGGGACAGGGAATGAAAAACTGTTTTTT. This gives the protein CASSQVGTGNEKLFF.

The chain joins TRBV11-2 to TRBJ1-1; perhaps TRBD1 as D (5 bases). The length of the CDR3 is 14 residues. Germline V lookup: CDR1 SGHAT, CDR2 FQNNGV. Trimming shortened V by 0 bases and J by 5 bases, and 10 bases separated the two germline ends. Here the CDR3 DNA reads TGTGCCAGCAGCTTAGATCGGAGGGGTACTGAAGCTTTCTTT. Protein sequence: CASSLDRRGTEAFF.

A note on this clone: Given a much more abundant clone one base away, this may be a read error. The chain is built from TRBV11-2 and TRBJ1-1, with D perhaps matching TRBD1 (6 bases). The CDR3 extends over 13 amino acids. Germline CDR1 and CDR2: SGHAT and FQNNGV. V was pared by 0 bases and J by 4 bases, with 6 bases between. The CDR3 here is CASSLEQGTEAFF. CDR3 DNA sequence: TGTGCCAGCAGCTTAGAACAGGGCACTGAAGCTTTCTTT. Using reference TRBV11-2 and TRBJ1-1 for the parts outside the CDR3, the full variable domain is EAGVAQSPRYKIIEKRQSVAFWCNPISGHATLYWYQQILGQGPKLLIQFQNNGVVDDSQLPKDRFSAERLKGVDSTLKIQPAKLEDSAVYLCASSLEQGTEAFFGQGTRLTVV.

This rearrangement joins TRBV27 to TRBJ1-1; 7 bases agree with TRBD1. The CDR3 is made up of 13 amino acids. Germline loops: CDR1 MNHEY, CDR2 SMNVEV (reference sequence). Trimming at V came to 3 bases and at J to 6 bases, leaving 4 bases not matched to a gene. CDR3 DNA: TGTGCCAGCAGTTTCCACAGGGGCTCTGAAGCTTTCTTT. The encoded protein is CASSFHRGSEAFF.